What follows are 7 T cell receptor beta chains derived from one specimen sequenced in a study of vaccination effects on CD4 cells after COVID-19 (dated 2022 in TCRdb). In the ViraFEST assay, PBMC were stimulated with viral peptide pools, and TCR sequencing was then used to find antigen-specific CD4+ T cell clonotypes based on their expansion. After approximately 11 days of culture, CD4+ T cells were isolated with the EasySep CD4+ T cell isolation kit. Healthy vaccine recipients had no prior SARS-CoV-2 infection, confirmed by negative nucleocapsid antibodies before and after vaccination. The library came from the immunoSEQ multiplex PCR assay. The table was pulled from immuneACCESS by TCRdb, which kept in-frame rearrangements only. Such tables lose some clones; where checked, under half of the loss comes from unresolved V genes, and the rest has no known cause. Counted in this sample were tens of thousands of clones; around 78% of them appeared once. The ten most abundant clones make up roughly a tenth of the sample.

These receptors are not linked to any known antigen. Sequencing was performed on CD4+ T cells from PBMCs cultured with SARS-CoV-2 spike peptides, taken before COVID-19 vaccination. The sample's cell subset or site, from its label and the paper: SARS-CoV-2 spike overlapping peptide pool stimulation. The receptors originated from a human donor who received a COVID-19 vaccine.

The rearrangement links TRBV6-5 to TRBJ2-3, with D possibly being TRBD1 (5 bases). The CDR3 covers 13 residues. Trimming cost V 5 bases and J 3 bases, with 9 bases left between them. In germline, CDR1 is MNHEY, CDR2 SVGAGI. The chain's CDR3 is CASSHQGTDTQYF. In DNA, the CDR3 is TGTGCCAGCAGTCACCAGGGTACAGATACGCAGTATTTT.

In its sample, this clone was seen once. The V and J genes are TRBV7-3 and TRBJ2-1; 8 positions agree with TRBD1. The CDR3 extends over 16 amino acids. Germline loops: CDR1 SGHTA, CDR2 FQGTGA. V lost 6 bases to trimming and J lost 2 bases; unmatched junction nucleotides: 9. In DNA form, the CDR3 reads TGTGCCAGCAGTCCCGTCGGGACAGGACCCTACAATGAGCAGTTCTTC. Its protein product is CASSPVGTGPYNEQFF.

The chain links TRBV7-2 to TRBJ1-2; D uncertain. The CDR3 is made up of 13 amino acids. Germline CDR1 SGHTA, CDR2 FQGNSA. Trimming shortened V by 5 bases and J by 7 bases, and 14 bases separated the two germline ends. CDR3 region: CASSLEALRGYTF. DNA of the CDR3: TGTGCCAGCAGCCTGGAGGCACTCCGTGGCTACACCTTC. Full variable domain (rest looked up from reference TRBV7-2 and TRBJ1-2): GAGVSQSPSNKVTEKGKDVELRCDPISGHTALYWYRQSLGQGLEFLIYFQGNSAPDKSGLPSDRFSAERTGGSVSTLTIQRTQQEDSAVYLCASSLEALRGYTFGSGTRLTVV.

This clone was seen more than once but under ten times. The V and J genes are TRBV27 and TRBJ1-2; D uncertain. This CDR3 comprises 14 residues. CDR1 is MNHEY and CDR2 is SMNVEV in the germline V gene (reference sequence). V shed 3 bases and J shed 2 bases, with 10 bases lying between them. The DNA for the CDR3 is TGTGCCAGCAGTTTGCGGCGAGAAAACTATGGCTACACCTTC. Translated, it gives CASSLRRENYGYTF.

The V and J genes are TRBV5-1 and TRBJ1-6; 11 bases are shared with TRBD1. The CDR3 consists of 15 residues. After removal of 1 base from V and 8 bases from J, the junction contained 2 bases not matched to a gene. CDR1 SGHRS and CDR2 YFSETQ come from the germline V gene. The CDR3 is CASSLRDRGDSPLHF. The CDR3 coding sequence is TGCGCCAGCAGCTTGCGGGACAGGGGGGATTCACCCCTCCACTTT.

This chain joins TRBV27 and TRBJ1-5; perhaps TRBD1 as D (6 bases). Germline-derived CDR1 and CDR2 are MNHEY and SMNVEV (reference sequence). The CDR3 is made up of 15 amino acids. Between the trimmed V and J ends, which lost 6 bases and 3 bases, there was a span of 15 bases. CDR3 amino acids: CASRGHVSVNQPQHF. The DNA of the CDR3 is TGTGCCAGCAGGGGACATGTGAGCGTCAATCAGCCCCAGCATTTT.

This clone has a handful of counts. The chain combines TRBV2 with TRBJ1-2; 10 bases line up with TRBD1. CDR1 and CDR2 from the germline V gene are SNHLY and FYNNEI. The CDR3 extends over 13 amino acids. V shed 5 bases and J 8 bases; nucleotides not matched to a gene: 5. The CDR3: CASSLTGGEGYTF. For the CDR3, the DNA is TGTGCCAGCAGTCTGACAGGGGGCGAAGGCTACACCTTC.